The T cell receptor (beta chain) under discussion was sequenced for a study of regulatory T cells in long-lasting Graves disease. TCR beta libraries were built with iRepertoire HTBI primers and Arm-PCR of CDR3 regions. MiXCR, run by TCRdb on the multiplex PCR reads, gives a single entry per CDR3 protein. This sample carries almost 350,000 distinct CDR3 sequences, less than 20% of them seen once, and the ten largest clones take about 29%. Note on this clonotype: A read error likely explains this, since a far larger clone differs by one base.

The time point is: persistent/refractory GD, antithyroid drugs over 5 years with positive TRAb. After RNA was extracted from PBMCs, the TCR library was made from it. The CDR3 length is 13 residues. The germline gives CDR1 MNHEY, CDR2 SVGAGI. The receptor comes from a female donor with Graves disease. Sequenced here: peripheral blood mononuclear cells (PBMCs), sampled when the disease was refractory, from a patient treated with antithyroid drugs. The chain is built from TRBV6-5 and TRBJ1-1; D call uncertain. CDR3 bases: TGTGCCAGCAGTTACTCAGCGAACACTGGAGCTTTCTTT. Translated: CASSYSANTGAFF.